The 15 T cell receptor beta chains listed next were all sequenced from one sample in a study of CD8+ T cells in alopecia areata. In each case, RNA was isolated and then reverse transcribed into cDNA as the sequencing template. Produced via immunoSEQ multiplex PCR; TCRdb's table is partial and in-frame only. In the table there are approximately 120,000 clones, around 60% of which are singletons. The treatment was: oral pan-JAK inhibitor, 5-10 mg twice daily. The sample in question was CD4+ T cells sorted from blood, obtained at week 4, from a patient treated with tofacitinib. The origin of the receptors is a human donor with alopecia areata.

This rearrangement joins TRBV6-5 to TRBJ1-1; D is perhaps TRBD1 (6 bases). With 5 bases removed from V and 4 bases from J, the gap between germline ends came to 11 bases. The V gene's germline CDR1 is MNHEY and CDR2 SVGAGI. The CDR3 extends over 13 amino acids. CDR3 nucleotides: TGTGCCAGCAGTAGGGCAGGGGCCACTGAAGCTTTCTTT. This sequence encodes CASSRAGATEAFF.

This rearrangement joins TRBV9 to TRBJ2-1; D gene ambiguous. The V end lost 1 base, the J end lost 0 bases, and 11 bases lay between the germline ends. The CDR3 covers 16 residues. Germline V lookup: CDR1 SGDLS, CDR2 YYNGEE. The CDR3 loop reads CASSVFAYSSYNEQFF. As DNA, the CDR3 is TGTGCCAGCAGCGTATTCGCGTATAGCTCCTACAATGAGCAGTTCTTC.

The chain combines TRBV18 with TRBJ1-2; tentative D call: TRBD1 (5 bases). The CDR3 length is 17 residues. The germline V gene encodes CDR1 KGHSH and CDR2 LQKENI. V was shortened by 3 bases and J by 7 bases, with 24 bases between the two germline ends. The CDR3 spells CASSPREATGSGGGYTF. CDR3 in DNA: TGTGCCAGCTCACCCCGAGAGGCAACAGGAAGCGGCGGTGGCTACACCTTC.

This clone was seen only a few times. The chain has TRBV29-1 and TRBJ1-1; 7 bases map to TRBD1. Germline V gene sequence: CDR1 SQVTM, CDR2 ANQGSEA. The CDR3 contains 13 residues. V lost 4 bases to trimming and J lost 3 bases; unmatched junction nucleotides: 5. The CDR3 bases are TGCAGCGTTGCGAATCAGGGGGACACTGAAGCTTTCTTT. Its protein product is CSVANQGDTEAFF.

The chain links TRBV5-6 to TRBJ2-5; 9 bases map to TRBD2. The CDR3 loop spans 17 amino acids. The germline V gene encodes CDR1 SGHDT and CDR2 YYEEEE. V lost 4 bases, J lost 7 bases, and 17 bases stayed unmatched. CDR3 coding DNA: TGTGCCAGCAGCGCCCTCTCTAGCGGGGTACTCTTGGGGACCCAGTACTTC. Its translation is CASSALSSGVLLGTQYF.

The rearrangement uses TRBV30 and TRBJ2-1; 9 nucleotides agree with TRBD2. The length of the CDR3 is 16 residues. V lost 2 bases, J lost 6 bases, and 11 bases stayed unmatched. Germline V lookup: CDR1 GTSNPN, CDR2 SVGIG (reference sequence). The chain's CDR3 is CAWSPRPGGRVNEQFF. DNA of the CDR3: TGTGCCTGGAGTCCCCGGCCGGGCGGGAGGGTCAATGAGCAGTTCTTC.

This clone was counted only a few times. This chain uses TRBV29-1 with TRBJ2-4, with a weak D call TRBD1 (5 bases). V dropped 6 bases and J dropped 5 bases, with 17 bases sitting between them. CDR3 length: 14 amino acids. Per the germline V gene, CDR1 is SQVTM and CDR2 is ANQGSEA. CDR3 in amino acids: CSVDPQGSENIQYF. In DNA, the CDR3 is TGCAGCGTGGATCCGCAGGGTTCAGAAAACATTCAGTACTTC.

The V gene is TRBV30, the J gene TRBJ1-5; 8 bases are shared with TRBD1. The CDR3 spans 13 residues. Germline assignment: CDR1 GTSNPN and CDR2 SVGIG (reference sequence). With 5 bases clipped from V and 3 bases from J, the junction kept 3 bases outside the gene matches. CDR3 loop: CAWGQGLNQPQHF. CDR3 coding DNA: TGTGCCTGGGGACAGGGCCTCAATCAGCCCCAGCATTTT.

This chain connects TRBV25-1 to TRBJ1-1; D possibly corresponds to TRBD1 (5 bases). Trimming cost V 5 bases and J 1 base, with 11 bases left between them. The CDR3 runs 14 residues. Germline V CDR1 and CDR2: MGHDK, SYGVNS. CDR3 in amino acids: CASSRGIENTEAFF. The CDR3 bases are TGTGCCAGCAGTCGGGGGATCGAGAACACTGAAGCTTTCTTT.

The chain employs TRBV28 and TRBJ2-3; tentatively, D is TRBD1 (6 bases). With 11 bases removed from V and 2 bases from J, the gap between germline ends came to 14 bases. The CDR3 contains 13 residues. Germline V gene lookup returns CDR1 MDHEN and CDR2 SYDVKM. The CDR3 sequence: CASSRTDTDTQYF. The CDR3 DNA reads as TGTGCCTCCTCCAGGACAGACACAGATACGCAGTATTTT.

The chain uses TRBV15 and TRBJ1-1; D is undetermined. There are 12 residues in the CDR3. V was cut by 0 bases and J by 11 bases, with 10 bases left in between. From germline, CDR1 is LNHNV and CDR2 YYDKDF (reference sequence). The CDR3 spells CATSREGLEAFF. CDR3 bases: TGTGCCACCAGCAGAGAGGGGTTGGAGGCTTTCTTT.

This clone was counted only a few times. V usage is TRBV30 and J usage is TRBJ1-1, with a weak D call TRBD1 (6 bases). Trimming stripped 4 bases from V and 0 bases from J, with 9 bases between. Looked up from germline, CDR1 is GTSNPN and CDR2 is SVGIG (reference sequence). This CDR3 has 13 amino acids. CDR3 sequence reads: CAWTGEMNTEAFF. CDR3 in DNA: TGTGCCTGGACAGGGGAAATGAACACTGAAGCTTTCTTT.

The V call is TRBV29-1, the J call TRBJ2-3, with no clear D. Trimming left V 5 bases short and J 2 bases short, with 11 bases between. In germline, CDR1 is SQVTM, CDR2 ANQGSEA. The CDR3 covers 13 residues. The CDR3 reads CSVWVSYTDTQYF. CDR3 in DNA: TGCAGCGTTTGGGTCTCCTACACAGATACGCAGTATTTT.

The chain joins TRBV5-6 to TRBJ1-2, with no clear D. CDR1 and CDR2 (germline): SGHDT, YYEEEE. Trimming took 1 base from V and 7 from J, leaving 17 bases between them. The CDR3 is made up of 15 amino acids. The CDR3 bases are TGTGCCAGCAGCTTGCGGGCAGAACCAATAGGTGGCTACACCTTC. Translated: CASSLRAEPIGGYTF.

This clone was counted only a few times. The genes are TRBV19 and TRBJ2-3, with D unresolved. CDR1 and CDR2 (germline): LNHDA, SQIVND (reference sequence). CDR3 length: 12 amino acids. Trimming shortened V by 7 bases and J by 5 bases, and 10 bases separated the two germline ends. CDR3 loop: CASKGGEDTQYF. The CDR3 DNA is TGTGCCAGTAAAGGCGGAGAAGATACGCAGTATTTT.